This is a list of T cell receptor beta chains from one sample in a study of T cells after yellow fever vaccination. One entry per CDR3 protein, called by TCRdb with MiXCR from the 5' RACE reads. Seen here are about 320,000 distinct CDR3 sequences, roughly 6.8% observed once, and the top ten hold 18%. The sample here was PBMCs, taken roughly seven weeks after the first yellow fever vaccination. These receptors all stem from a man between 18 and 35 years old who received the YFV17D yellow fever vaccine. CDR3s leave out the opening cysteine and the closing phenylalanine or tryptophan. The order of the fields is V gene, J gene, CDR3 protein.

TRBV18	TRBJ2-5	ASSPQGAGSETQY
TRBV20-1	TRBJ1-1	SANQGFTEAF
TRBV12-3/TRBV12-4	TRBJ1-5	ASSSRKTGGSRYGNQPQH
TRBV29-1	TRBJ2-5	SVDHSGELKTQY
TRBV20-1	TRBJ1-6	SARERGYGASPLH
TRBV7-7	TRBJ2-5	ASSLRTSGETQY
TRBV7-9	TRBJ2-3	ASSAQGYTDTQY
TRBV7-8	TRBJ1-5	ASSLAQDQPLH
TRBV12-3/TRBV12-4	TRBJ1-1	ASSLSFGRTEAF
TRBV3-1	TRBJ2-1	ASSPLWGEGGDEQF
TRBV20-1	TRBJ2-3	SARDPGHRTDTQY
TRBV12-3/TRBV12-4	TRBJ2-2	ASITDGETGELF
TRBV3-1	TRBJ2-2	ASSLRRNTGELF
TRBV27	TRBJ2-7	ASSWRDEQY
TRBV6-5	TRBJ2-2	ASSYSDGYTGELF
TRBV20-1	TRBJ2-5	SATDNLETQY
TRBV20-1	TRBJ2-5	SARDRLVPETQY
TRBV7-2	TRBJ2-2	ASSLGPGGATGELF
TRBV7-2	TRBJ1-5	ASSPQGDSNQPQH
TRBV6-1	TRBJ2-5	ASSENREETQY
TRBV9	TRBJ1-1	ASSVGQGLTEAF
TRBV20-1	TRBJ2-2	SARGWSGGGNTGELF
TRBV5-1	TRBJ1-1	ASSPLATGAAQAF
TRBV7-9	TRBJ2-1	ASSPRGGHNEQF
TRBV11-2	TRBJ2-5	ASTRPGVQETQY
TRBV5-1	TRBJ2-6	ASSLAGSGANVLT
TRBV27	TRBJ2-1	ASSLWTGGPGDEQF
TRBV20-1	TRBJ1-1	SASRTGDTEAF
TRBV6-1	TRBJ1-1	ASSEANTEAF
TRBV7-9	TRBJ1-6	ASSLWDGNSPLH
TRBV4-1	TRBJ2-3	ASSRQPGLATDTQY
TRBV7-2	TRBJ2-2	ASTPAQTGELF
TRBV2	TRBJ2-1	ASSVLAGAPNEQF
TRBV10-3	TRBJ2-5	AISGAGGGTGLVETQY
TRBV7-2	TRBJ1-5	ASSLQITSNQPQH
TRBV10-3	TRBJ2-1	AARTGNNEQF
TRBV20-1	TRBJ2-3	SALNLDTQY
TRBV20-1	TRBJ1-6	SAHQGIFSPLH
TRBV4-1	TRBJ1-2	ASSQANREQHYGYT
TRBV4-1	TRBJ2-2	ASRQRQGVSTGELF
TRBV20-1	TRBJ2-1	SAAPAAGGSYNEQF
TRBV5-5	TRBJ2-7	ASSLTTGLTYEQY
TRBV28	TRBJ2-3	ASSSIVPPRTDTQY
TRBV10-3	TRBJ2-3	AISEPWGVADSTDTQY
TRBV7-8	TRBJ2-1	ASSLDRGPYNEQF
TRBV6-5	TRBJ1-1	ASSYVGGALDTEAF
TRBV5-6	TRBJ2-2	ASSLSWFSGELF
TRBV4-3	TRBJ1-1	ASSQGTGHTEAF
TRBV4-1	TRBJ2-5	ASSQGFGGGRETQY
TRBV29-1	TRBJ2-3	KCSGGSTDTQY